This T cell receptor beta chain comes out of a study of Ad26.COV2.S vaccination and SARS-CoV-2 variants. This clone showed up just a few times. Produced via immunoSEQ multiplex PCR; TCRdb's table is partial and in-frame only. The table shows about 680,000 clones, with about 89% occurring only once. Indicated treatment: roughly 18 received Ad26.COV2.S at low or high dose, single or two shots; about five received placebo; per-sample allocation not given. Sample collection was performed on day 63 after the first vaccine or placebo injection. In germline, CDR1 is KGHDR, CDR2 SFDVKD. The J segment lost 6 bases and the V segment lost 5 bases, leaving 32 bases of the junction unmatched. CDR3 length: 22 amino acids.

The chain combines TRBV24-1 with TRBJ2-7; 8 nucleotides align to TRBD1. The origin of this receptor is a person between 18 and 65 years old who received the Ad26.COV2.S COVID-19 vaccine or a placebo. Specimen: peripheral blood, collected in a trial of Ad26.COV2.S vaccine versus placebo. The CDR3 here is CATSGGLRCRQVCETGDAEQYF. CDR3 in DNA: TGTGCCACCAGTGGGGGCCTGAGGTGTCGGCAGGTGTGCGAGACAGGGGATGCCGAGCAGTACTTC.